Listed here are 22 T cell receptor beta chains from one sample, sequenced in a study of CD8 T cells in Susac syndrome. It was with random hexamers that 0.5 to 1 ug RNA was reverse transcribed. Using its own MiXCR run on the immunoSEQ multiplex PCR reads, TCRdb lists one record per CDR3 protein. The data show some 120,000 distinct CDR3 sequences, about 95% seen once. Sequencing was performed on CD4+ T cells from PBMCs. The receptors derive from a human donor in good health.

The chain couples TRBV18 to TRBJ2-5; D is undetermined. Germline CDR1 reads KGHSH; CDR2 reads LQKENI. This CDR3 contains 12 residues. Trimming cost V 1 base and J 4 bases, with 4 bases left between them. CDR3 in amino acids: CASSPLTETQYF. The CDR3 DNA follows: TGTGCCAGCTCACCACTTACAGAGACCCAGTACTTC.

The sample holds one count of this clonotype. The chain employs TRBV20-1 and TRBJ1-5, with D uncertain. Germline V gives CDR1 DFQATT, CDR2 SNEGSKA (reference sequence). V gave up 3 bases and J gave up 0 bases, with 9 bases separating them. This CDR3 spans 14 amino acids. CDR3 nucleotide sequence: TGCAGTGCTAGTAGCGGCGATAGCAATCAGCCCCAGCATTTT. This translates into CSASSGDSNQPQHF.

This clonotype has just one count. The V call is TRBV9, the J call TRBJ2-2; possibly TRBD1 or TRBD2 for D (6 bases each). The CDR3 length is 15 residues. Trimming cost V 4 bases and J 0 bases, with 10 bases left between them. Germline CDR1 and CDR2: SGDLS and YYNGEE. The CDR3 DNA reads TGTGCCAGCAGCAAGGGGGACTCGAACACCGGGGAGCTGTTTTTT. It translates to CASSKGDSNTGELFF.

This clonotype was seen only a few times. The chain uses TRBV4-2 and TRBJ2-3, with D possibly being TRBD2 (7 bases). Germline CDR1 reads LGHNA; CDR2 reads YNFKEQ. The CDR3 is 19 amino acids. Trimming took off 4 bases at V and 3 bases at J, with 26 bases between the two ends. CDR3 sequence reads: CASSRGGAGLRASTDTQYF. The CDR3, as DNA: TGTGCCAGCAGCCGGGGGGGCGCGGGTTTGCGGGCCTCGACAGATACGCAGTATTTT.

This sequence joins TRBV2 and TRBJ2-3; 11 bases line up with TRBD2. CDR3 size: 17 residues. V shed 8 bases and J 4 bases; nucleotides not matched to a gene: 14. CDR1 is SNHLY and CDR2 is FYNNEI in the germline V gene. CDR3 DNA: TGTGCCAGCCTTCGCCCACAAACTAGCGGGAGCCCAGATACGCAGTATTTT. Protein sequence: CASLRPQTSGSPDTQYF.

The rearrangement joins TRBV4-1 to TRBJ2-2, with TRBD2 matching 9 bases. CDR1 MGHRA and CDR2 YSYEKL come from the germline V gene. The CDR3 extends over 16 amino acids. V was pared by 2 bases and J by 4 bases, with 5 bases of the junction left unmatched. The DNA of the CDR3 is TGCGCCAGCAGCCAATCTGGGCGGGAGGGCACCGGGGAGCTGTTTTTT. Residues: CASSQSGREGTGELFF.

V and J are TRBV29-1 and TRBJ1-2, with D unresolved. The CDR3 is 9 amino acids. The V gene lost 3 bases and the J gene lost 9 bases, with 5 bases spanning the gap. Germline lookup yields CDR1 SQVTM and CDR2 ANQGSEA. CDR3 sequence (DNA): TGCAGCGTTGATACAAGCTACACCTTC. Its translation: CSVDTSYTF.

The chain joins TRBV27 to TRBJ1-1; 7 bases fit TRBD1. V trimming: 7 bases; J trimming: 4 bases; junction bases outside the gene matches: 9. The CDR3 covers 14 residues. The V gene's germline CDR1 is MNHEY and CDR2 SMNVEV (reference sequence). This CDR3 reads CASIRQGVGTEAFF. The CDR3 bases are TGTGCCAGCATTAGACAGGGAGTGGGCACTGAAGCTTTCTTT.

The CDR3 reads CASSPFGRTYEQYF. DNA for the CDR3: TGTGCCAGCTCACCATTCGGTCGGACTTACGAGCAGTACTTC. The chain uses TRBV18 and TRBJ2-7, with D possibly TRBD2 on 5 matching bases. This CDR3 region has 14 residues. V lost 2 bases and J lost 4, with 12 bases in between. Germline CDR1 is KGHSH and CDR2 is LQKENI.

The J gene is TRBJ2-5, the V gene TRBV27, with TRBD1 identical over 7 bases. V lost 7 bases to trimming and J lost 4 bases; unmatched junction nucleotides: 24. The germline gives CDR1 MNHEY, CDR2 SMNVEV (reference sequence). CDR3 length equals 19 residues. CDR3 loop: CASTIDDKGAKLVGETQYF. CDR3 DNA sequence: TGTGCCAGCACCATAGATGATAAGGGGGCGAAGTTGGTAGGAGAGACCCAGTACTTC.

This chain links TRBV6-5 with TRBJ1-6; D unclear. The CDR3 has 17 amino acids. Germline loops: CDR1 MNHEY, CDR2 SVGAGI. The V end was cut by 3 bases, the J end by 3 bases, with 15 bases between. The DNA for the CDR3 is TGTGCCAGCAGTTATAATACAGCAACGATCTATAATTCACCCCTCCACTTT. It codes for CASSYNTATIYNSPLHF.

The rearrangement links TRBV5-8 to TRBJ1-5; no clear D gene. CDR3 length equals 13 residues. Germline values: CDR1 SGHTS, CDR2 YDEGEE. Trimming pared 5 bases from V and 2 bases from J, leaving 8 bases between. CDR3 sequence: CASRLGGNQPQHF. The CDR3 DNA follows: TGTGCCAGCAGACTTGGGGGCAATCAGCCCCAGCATTTT.

The rearrangement uses TRBV28 and TRBJ1-6, with D perhaps matching TRBD1 (5 bases). Germline CDR1 and CDR2: MDHEN and SYDVKM. This CDR3 contains 14 residues. Trimming cost V 5 bases and J 9 bases, with 14 bases left between them. CDR3 sequence: CASSSGGVGSPLHF. CDR3 in DNA: TGTGCCAGCAGTAGCGGAGGGGTTGGTTCACCCCTCCACTTT.

This chain joins TRBV3-1 and TRBJ2-1; 11 nucleotides match TRBD2. Germline CDR1 reads LGHDT; CDR2 reads YNNKEL (reference sequence). The CDR3 runs to 16 residues. With 1 base clipped from V and 4 bases from J, the junction kept 3 bases outside the gene matches. Written as DNA, the CDR3 is TGTGCCAGCAGCCAAGGTCTAGCGGGAGGATACAATGAGCAGTTCTTC. Amino acid sequence: CASSQGLAGGYNEQFF.

This chain links TRBV14 with TRBJ2-2; the D is unclear. This CDR3 has 14 amino acids. The V gene's germline CDR1 is SGHDN and CDR2 FVKESK. V was trimmed by 2 bases and J by 1 base, leaving 5 bases between them. The CDR3 nucleotides read TGTGCCAGCAGCCAAAATATGAACACCGGGGAGCTGTTTTTT. As protein: CASSQNMNTGELFF.

The chain combines TRBV3-1 with TRBJ2-4; the match to TRBD2 covers 15 bases. Per germline, CDR1 LGHDT and CDR2 YNNKEL (reference sequence). The CDR3 is made up of 16 amino acids. V lost 0 bases to trimming and J lost 16 bases; unmatched junction nucleotides: 10. The CDR3 sequence: CASSQDGGLAGGNFYF. In nucleotides, the CDR3 is TGTGCCAGCAGCCAAGATGGGGGACTAGCGGGAGGCAACTTTTACTTC.

The chain combines TRBV30 with TRBJ2-5, with 8 bases that match TRBD2. V trimming: 2 bases; J trimming: 2 bases; junction bases outside the gene matches: 4. Germline V gene data show CDR1 as GTSNPN and CDR2 as SVGIG (reference sequence). CDR3 length equals 14 residues. The CDR3 sequence is CAWSLPGGQETQYF. CDR3 nucleotide sequence: TGTGCCTGGAGTCTACCGGGGGGGCAAGAGACCCAGTACTTC.

This rearrangement joins TRBV19 to TRBJ2-1; 13 bases line up with TRBD2. Germline CDR1 and CDR2: LNHDA and SQIVND (reference sequence). J was trimmed by 9 bases and V by 10 bases; bases with no gene match: 9. This CDR3 comprises 14 residues. The CDR3 nucleotides read TGTGCCACTAGAACTAGCGGGAGGGCCACTGAGCAGTTCTTC. As protein: CATRTSGRATEQFF.

The chain couples TRBV5-1 to TRBJ1-5; D remains unclear. V was pared by 0 bases and J by 4 bases, with 8 bases between. The CDR3 spans 14 residues. Germline V lookup: CDR1 SGHRS, CDR2 YFSETQ. CDR3 bases: TGCGCCAGCAGCTTGGGAGGGCAGAATCAGCCCCAGCATTTT. As protein: CASSLGGQNQPQHF.

The chain carries TRBV28 and TRBJ1-4, with unresolved D. Trimming stripped 4 bases from V and 5 bases from J, with 11 bases between. This CDR3 has 14 amino acids. Germline V gives CDR1 MDHEN, CDR2 SYDVKM. CDR3: CASSSHPENEKLFF. CDR3 sequence (DNA): TGTGCCAGCAGTTCCCACCCGGAGAATGAAAAACTGTTTTTT.

The rearrangement links TRBV12-3 or TRBV12-4 to TRBJ2-1; TRBD2 aligns across 8 bases. V lost 5 bases and J lost 6; bases outside the gene matches: 6. The CDR3 length is 14 residues. The CDR3 nucleotides are TGTGCCAGCAGTCCAAACCTAGCGGGCAATGAGCAGTTCTTC. Protein product: CASSPNLAGNEQFF.

The rearrangement joins TRBV15 to TRBJ2-4, with D possibly being TRBD1 (6 bases). Germline CDR1 and CDR2: LNHNV and YYDKDF (reference sequence). V lost 6 bases and J lost 0, with 12 bases in between. The CDR3 runs to 15 residues. For the CDR3, the DNA is TGTGCCACCAGGACTCTACAGGGAGCCAAAAACATTCAGTACTTC. This translates into CATRTLQGAKNIQYF.